The 11 T cell receptor beta chains below all came from one sample that was sequenced in a study of glioma-infiltrating T cells (dated by TCRdb to the mid-2010s). Sequencing relied on an Illumina MiSeq. The iRepertoire nested amplicon-rescue multiplex PCR (arm-PCR) platform was used to amplify TCR alpha and beta CDR3 regions from RNA. TCRdb reworked the public reads: Q25 trimming with fastp, MiXCR clone assembly, productive beta chains retained. A single entry per CDR3 protein holds the most common genes and DNA from its merged rows. Here the sample has around 120,000 distinct CDR3 sequences; around a quarter occur a single time. The ten largest clones take up 27% of the sample. Sequenced sample: glioma tissue, nonneoplastic brain tissue, or PBMCs (not recorded which). Source of these receptors: a human donor with low-grade glioma or glioblastoma, undergoing nonglioma brain surgery, or in good health (not recorded which).

V gene TRBV6-4 combines with J gene TRBJ2-1; 10 positions match TRBD2. Germline V gene sequence: CDR1 MRHNA, CDR2 SNTAGT. After removal of 6 bases from V and 7 bases from J, the junction contained 9 bases not matched to a gene. The CDR3 extends over 15 amino acids. CDR3 region: CASSQAGGPGNEQFF. The CDR3 nucleotides are TGTGCCAGCAGCCAAGCGGGGGGGCCAGGTAATGAGCAGTTCTTC.

The V call is TRBV20-1, the J call TRBJ2-5; D is perhaps TRBD2 (5 bases). V was cut by 1 base and J by 5 bases, with 17 bases left in between. The CDR3 covers 15 residues. CDR1 DFQATT and CDR2 SNEGSKA come from the germline V gene (reference sequence). Here the CDR3 reads CSARGPLEGAETQYF. The CDR3 region has the DNA TGCAGTGCTAGAGGGCCTTTAGAGGGTGCTGAGACCCAGTACTTC.

This clonotype showed up just a few times. J is TRBJ2-5 and V is TRBV5-1; 7 nucleotides agree with TRBD1. Germline V lookup: CDR1 SGHRS, CDR2 YFSETQ. V trimming: 1 base; J trimming: 1 base; junction bases outside the gene matches: 4. This CDR3 spans 15 amino acids. The CDR3 region is CASSLYGTVQETQYF. DNA of the CDR3: TGCGCCAGCAGCTTGTATGGGACAGTCCAAGAGACCCAGTACTTC.

The chain recombines TRBV5-1 with TRBJ2-1; D unclear. Germline V gives CDR1 SGHRS, CDR2 YFSETQ. The CDR3 has 14 residues. Trimming removed 4 bases from V and 9 bases from J, with 17 bases in between. Written as DNA, the CDR3 is TGCGCCAGCAGCCTGTCCGGGCCAGGCGGTGAGCAGTTCTTC. Translating it yields CASSLSGPGGEQFF.

The chain joins TRBV19 to TRBJ1-1; possible D gene TRBD1, 6 bases. Trimming took 7 bases from V and 0 from J, leaving 12 bases between them. From germline, CDR1 is LNHDA and CDR2 SQIVND (reference sequence). CDR3 length: 14 residues. As DNA, the CDR3 is TGTGCCAGTAACCCACAGGGCTTGAACACTGAAGCTTTCTTT. Translated, it gives CASNPQGLNTEAFF.

The chain combines TRBV7-8 with TRBJ2-1; D is possibly TRBD2 (7 bases). The CDR3 has 17 amino acids. Trimming removed 8 bases at V and 2 bases at J, with 22 bases between. CDR1 and CDR2 (germline): SGHVS, FQNEAQ. CDR3 in DNA: TGTGCCAGCCACAAAGTGGGGGGGGGCCGGACCTACAATGAGCAGTTCTTC. Translation: CASHKVGGGRTYNEQFF.

This clonotype was seen only a few times. This chain joins TRBV24-1 and TRBJ2-7; no clear D gene. The CDR3 has 11 residues. Germline-derived CDR1 and CDR2 are KGHDR and SFDVKD. CDR3 coding DNA: TGTGCCACCAGTGATTCCCGGGCGTCGGACGTC. Its protein product is CATSDSRASDV.

This clonotype was counted ten times or more. The CDR3 sequence: CASSYPPNEQFF. The DNA for the CDR3 is TGTGCCAGCAGTTACCCACCAAATGAGCAGTTCTTC. The chain joins TRBV6-6 to TRBJ2-1; D is uncertain. The CDR3 is 12 residues long. Trimming took 2 bases from V and 7 from J, leaving 6 bases between them. The germline gives CDR1 MNHNY, CDR2 SVGAGI (reference sequence).

This clonotype was counted only a few times. The chain joins TRBV5-5 to TRBJ1-1; D unresolved. Per germline, CDR1 SGHKS and CDR2 YYEKEE (reference sequence). The CDR3 length is 15 residues. Between the trimmed V and J ends, which lost 0 bases and 11 bases, there was a span of 20 bases. Here the CDR3 DNA reads TGTGCCAGCAGCTTGGGTGACACGAGAGAAGTTAAGGCTTTCTTT. The encoded protein is CASSLGDTREVKAFF.

This clonotype was counted a few times. This may stem from a read error, because a much larger clone lies one nucleotide away. The chain links TRBV20-1 to TRBJ1-2; D perhaps matches TRBD1 (5 bases). The CDR3 length is 13 residues. Trimming took off 5 bases at V and 1 base at J, with 11 bases between the two ends. CDR1 DFQATT and CDR2 SNEGSKA come from the germline V gene (reference sequence). The CDR3 bases are TGCAGTGCTGGCTTGACAGATAACTATGGCTACACCTTC. The encoded protein is CSAGLTDNYGYTF.

This rearrangement joins TRBV7-6 to TRBJ2-1; D may match TRBD1 or TRBD2 (5 bases each). Per germline, CDR1 SGHVS and CDR2 FNYEAQ. The CDR3 runs to 13 residues. V lost 7 bases and J 2 bases, leaving 9 bases between the germline ends. The CDR3 nucleotides read TGTGCCAGCACCGAGGGGCCCTACAATGAGCAGTTCTTC. Encoded protein: CASTEGPYNEQFF.